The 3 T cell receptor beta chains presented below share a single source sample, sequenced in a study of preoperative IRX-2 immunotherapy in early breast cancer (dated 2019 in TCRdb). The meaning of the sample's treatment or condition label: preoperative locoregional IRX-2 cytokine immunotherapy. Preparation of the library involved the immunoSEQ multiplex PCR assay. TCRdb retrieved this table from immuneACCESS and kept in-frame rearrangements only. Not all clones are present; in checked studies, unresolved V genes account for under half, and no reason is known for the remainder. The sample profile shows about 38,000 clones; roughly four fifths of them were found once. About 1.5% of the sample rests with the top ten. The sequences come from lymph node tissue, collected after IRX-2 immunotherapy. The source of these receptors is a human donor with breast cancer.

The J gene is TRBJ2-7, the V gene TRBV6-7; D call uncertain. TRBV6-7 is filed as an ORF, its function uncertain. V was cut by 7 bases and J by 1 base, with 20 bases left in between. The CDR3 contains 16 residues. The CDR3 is CASILKEPRRSYEQYF. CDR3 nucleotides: TGTGCCAGCATTCTAAAAGAGCCCAGGCGGTCCTACGAGCAGTACTTC.

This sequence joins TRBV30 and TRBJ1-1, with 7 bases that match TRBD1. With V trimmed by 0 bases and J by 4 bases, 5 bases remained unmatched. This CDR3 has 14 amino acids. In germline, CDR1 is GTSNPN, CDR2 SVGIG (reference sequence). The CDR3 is CAWSVLTGPTEAFF. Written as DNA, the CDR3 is TGTGCCTGGAGTGTACTGACAGGGCCCACTGAAGCTTTCTTT.

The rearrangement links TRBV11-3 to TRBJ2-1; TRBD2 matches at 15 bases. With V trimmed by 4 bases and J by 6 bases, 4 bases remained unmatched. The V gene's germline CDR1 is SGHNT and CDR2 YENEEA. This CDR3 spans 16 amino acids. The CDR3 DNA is TGTGCCAGCAGCTCCGGACTAGCGGGGGGGCGCAATGAGCAGTTCTTC. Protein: CASSSGLAGGRNEQFF.